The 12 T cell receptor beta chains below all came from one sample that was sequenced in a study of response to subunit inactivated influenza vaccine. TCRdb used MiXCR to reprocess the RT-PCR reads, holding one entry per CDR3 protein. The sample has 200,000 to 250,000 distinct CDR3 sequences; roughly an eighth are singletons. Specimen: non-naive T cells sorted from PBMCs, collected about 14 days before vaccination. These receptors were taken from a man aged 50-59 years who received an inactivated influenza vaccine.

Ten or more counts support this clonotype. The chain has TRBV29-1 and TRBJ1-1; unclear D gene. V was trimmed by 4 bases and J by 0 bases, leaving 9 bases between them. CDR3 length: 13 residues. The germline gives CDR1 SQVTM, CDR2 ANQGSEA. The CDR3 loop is CSVARRLNTEAFF. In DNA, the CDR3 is TGCAGCGTTGCGCGACGTCTGAACACTGAAGCTTTCTTT.

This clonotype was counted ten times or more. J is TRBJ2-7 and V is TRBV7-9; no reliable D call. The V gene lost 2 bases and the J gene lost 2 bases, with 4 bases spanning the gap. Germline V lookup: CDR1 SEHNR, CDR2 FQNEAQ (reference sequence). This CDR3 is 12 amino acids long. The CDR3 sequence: CASSLTPYEQYF. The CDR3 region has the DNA TGTGCCAGCAGCTTAACCCCCTACGAGCAGTACTTC. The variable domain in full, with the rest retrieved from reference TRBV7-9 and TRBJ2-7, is DTGVSQNPRHKITKRGQNVTFRCDPISEHNRLYWYRQTLGQGPEFLTYFQNEAQLEKSRLLSDRFSAERPKGSFSTLEIQRTEQGDSAMYLCASSLTPYEQYFGPGTRLTVT.

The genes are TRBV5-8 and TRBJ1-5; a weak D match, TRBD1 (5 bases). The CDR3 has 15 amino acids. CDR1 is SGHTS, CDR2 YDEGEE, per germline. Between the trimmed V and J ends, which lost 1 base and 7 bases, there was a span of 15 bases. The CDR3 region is CASSLLGQGSQPQHF. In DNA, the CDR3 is TGTGCCAGCAGCTTGTTGGGCCAGGGTTCCCAGCCCCAGCATTTT.

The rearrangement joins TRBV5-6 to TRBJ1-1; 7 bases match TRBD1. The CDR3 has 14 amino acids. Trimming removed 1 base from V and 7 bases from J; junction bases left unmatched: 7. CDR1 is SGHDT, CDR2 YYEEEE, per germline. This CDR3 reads CASSLLSGGGEAFF. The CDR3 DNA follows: TGTGCCAGCAGCTTGCTCTCAGGGGGTGGTGAAGCTTTCTTT.

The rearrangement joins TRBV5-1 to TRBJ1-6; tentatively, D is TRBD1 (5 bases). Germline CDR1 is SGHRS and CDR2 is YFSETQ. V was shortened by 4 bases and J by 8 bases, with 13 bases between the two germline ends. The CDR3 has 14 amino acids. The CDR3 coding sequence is TGCGCCAGCAGCACGACAGATTCGGATTCACCCCTCCACTTT. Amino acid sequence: CASSTTDSDSPLHF.

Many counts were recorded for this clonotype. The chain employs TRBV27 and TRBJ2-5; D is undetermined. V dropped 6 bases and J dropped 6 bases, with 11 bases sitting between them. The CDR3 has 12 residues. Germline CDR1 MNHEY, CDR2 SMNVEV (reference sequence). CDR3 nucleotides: TGTGCCAGCAGGGTGGGTACGAAGACCCAGTACTTC. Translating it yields CASRVGTKTQYF.

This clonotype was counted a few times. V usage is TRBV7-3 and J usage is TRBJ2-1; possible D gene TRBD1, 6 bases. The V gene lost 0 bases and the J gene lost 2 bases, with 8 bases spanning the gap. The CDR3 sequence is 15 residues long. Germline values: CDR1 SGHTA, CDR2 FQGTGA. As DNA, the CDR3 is TGTGCCAGCAGCTTAACGCGGACAGCCTACAATGAGCAGTTCTTC. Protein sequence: CASSLTRTAYNEQFF.

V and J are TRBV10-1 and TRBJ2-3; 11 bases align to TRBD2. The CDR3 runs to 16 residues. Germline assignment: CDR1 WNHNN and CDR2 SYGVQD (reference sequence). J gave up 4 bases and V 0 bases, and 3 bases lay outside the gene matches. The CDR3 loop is CASSESIAGGSDTQYF. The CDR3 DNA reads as TGCGCCAGCAGTGAGTCTATAGCGGGGGGGTCAGATACGCAGTATTTT.

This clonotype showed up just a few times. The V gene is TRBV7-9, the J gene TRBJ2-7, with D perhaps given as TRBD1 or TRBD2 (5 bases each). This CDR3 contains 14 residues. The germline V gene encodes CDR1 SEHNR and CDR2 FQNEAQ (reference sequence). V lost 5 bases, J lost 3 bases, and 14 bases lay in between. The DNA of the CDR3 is TGTGCCAGCAGCCGCCTGGGACGGTACTACGAGCAGTACTTC. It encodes CASSRLGRYYEQYF.

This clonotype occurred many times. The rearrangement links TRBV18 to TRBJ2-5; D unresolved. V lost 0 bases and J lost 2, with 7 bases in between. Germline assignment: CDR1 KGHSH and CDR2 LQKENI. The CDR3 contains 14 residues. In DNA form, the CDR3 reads TGTGCCAGCTCACCACCGCGCCAGCAAGAGACCCAGTACTTC. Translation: CASSPPRQQETQYF.

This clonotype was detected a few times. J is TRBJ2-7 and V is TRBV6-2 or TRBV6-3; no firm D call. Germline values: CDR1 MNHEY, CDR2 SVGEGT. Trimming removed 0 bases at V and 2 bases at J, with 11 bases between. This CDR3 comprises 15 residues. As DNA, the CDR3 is TGTGCCAGCAGTTACTCCAACCAGATGCCCTACGAGCAGTACTTC. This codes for CASSYSNQMPYEQYF.

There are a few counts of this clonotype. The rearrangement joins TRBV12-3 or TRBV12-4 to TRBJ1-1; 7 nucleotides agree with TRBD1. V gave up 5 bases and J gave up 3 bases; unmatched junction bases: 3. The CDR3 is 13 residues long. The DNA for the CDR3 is TGTGCCAGCAGTAGGGGACAGTACACTGAAGCTTTCTTT. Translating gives CASSRGQYTEAFF.